A single sample gave rise to the 26 T cell receptor beta chains below, sequenced in a study of shared clonotypes between healthy human individuals. TCRdb keeps only in-frame clones here, not all; method: immunoSEQ multiplex PCR. The sample has approximately 740,000 clones, about 74% seen once. Specimen: memory CD4+ T cells sorted from blood. Noted subset: CD45RA-negative fraction. The source of these receptors is a woman aged 30 to 39 in good health.

This clone has only a few counts. J is TRBJ2-5 and V is TRBV7-6; 7 bases match TRBD2. Trimming removed 0 bases from V and 5 bases from J; junction bases left unmatched: 6. CDR1 SGHVS and CDR2 FNYEAQ come from the germline V gene. The CDR3 is made up of 15 amino acids. DNA of the CDR3: TGTGCCAGCAGCTTAGCTTTGGGAGGGCTTGAGACCCAGTACTTC. It yields the protein CASSLALGGLETQYF.

J is TRBJ2-3 and V is TRBV18, with TRBD1 identical over 9 bases. The CDR3 is 15 amino acids. V gave up 2 bases and J gave up 1 base; unmatched junction bases: 1. Germline assignment: CDR1 KGHSH and CDR2 LQKENI. The CDR3, as DNA: TGTGCCAGCTCACCAAACAGGGGGCGCACAGATACGCAGTATTTT. This sequence encodes CASSPNRGRTDTQYF.

The V gene is TRBV6-5, the J gene TRBJ1-2; 7 bases agree with TRBD1. The V and J ends lost 0 bases and 8 bases, in that order; junction bases with no gene match: 9. Germline CDR1 MNHEY, CDR2 SVGAGI. The CDR3 runs 15 residues. CDR3 region: CASSYSLYTGAGYTF. The CDR3 bases are TGTGCCAGCAGTTACTCCCTTTACACAGGGGCCGGCTACACCTTC.

V gene TRBV12-5 combines with J gene TRBJ1-1; 10 positions match TRBD1. J gave up 11 bases and V 5 bases, and 5 bases lay outside the gene matches. Germline V gene lookup returns CDR1 LGHNT and CDR2 FRNRAP. CDR3 length: 12 amino acids. In DNA form, the CDR3 reads TGTGCTAGTGGTATAGGACAGGGGGACGCTTTCTTT. This encodes CASGIGQGDAFF. The whole variable domain, filled in from reference TRBV12-5 and TRBJ1-1, reads DARVTQTPRHKVTEMGQEVTMRCQPILGHNTVFWYRQTMMQGLELLAYFRNRAPLDDSGMPKDRFSAEMPDATLATLKIQPSEPRDSAVYFCASGIGQGDAFFGQGTRLTVV.

The chain links TRBV1 to TRBJ2-7; the table's D gene call, TRBD2, was not cross checked with the DNA. TRBV1 is deemed a pseudogene. This CDR3 region has 17 residues. CDR3: CTSSQDCGAKLSYEQYF. As DNA, the CDR3 is TGCACCAGCAGCCAAGATTGCGGTGCAAAACTTTCCTACGAGCAGTACTTC.

The chain links TRBV27 to TRBJ1-2, with D hard to call. Between the trimmed V and J ends, which lost 3 bases and 1 base, there was a span of 6 bases. The CDR3 spans 13 residues. Per the germline V gene, CDR1 is MNHEY and CDR2 is SMNVEV (reference sequence). The CDR3 sequence is CASSFANNYGYTF. The CDR3 DNA reads TGTGCCAGCAGTTTCGCGAATAACTATGGCTACACCTTC.

The chain carries TRBV2 and TRBJ2-7; no clear D. Germline CDR1 and CDR2: SNHLY and FYNNEI. The CDR3 has 12 residues. The V gene lost 7 bases and the J gene lost 3 bases, with 10 bases spanning the gap. This CDR3 is CASTPQSYEQYF. The CDR3 nucleotides are TGTGCCAGCACTCCGCAAAGCTACGAGCAGTACTTC.

The J gene is TRBJ2-5, the V gene TRBV5-1, with 7 bases identical to TRBD2. The J call may be wrong; the DNA end is better matched by TRBJ2-7. From germline, CDR1 is SGHRS and CDR2 YFSETQ. There are 15 residues in the CDR3. CDR3 loop: CASSPNGGIGGEQYF. The CDR3 region has the DNA TGCGCCAGCAGCCCCAACGGGGGGATTGGCGGCGAGCAGTACTTC.

V gene TRBV28 combines with J gene TRBJ2-7, with 8 positions matching TRBD2. The CDR3 length is 14 residues. CDR1 and CDR2 from the germline V gene are MDHEN and SYDVKM. J lost 6 bases, V lost 2 bases, and 6 bases had no gene match. The CDR3 loop reads CASSLLAGWSEQYF. The CDR3 region has the DNA TGTGCCAGCAGTTTACTAGCGGGCTGGAGCGAGCAGTACTTC.

The J gene is TRBJ2-1, the V gene TRBV25-1, with no clear D. Trimming cost V 2 bases and J 7 bases, with 21 bases left between them. Germline-derived CDR1 and CDR2 are MGHDK and SYGVNS. The length of the CDR3 is 17 residues. The CDR3 DNA follows: TGTGCCAGCAGTGAAACCCCCCCTCCTGGTGCGGCTAATGAGCAGTTCTTC. Protein: CASSETPPPGAANEQFF.

This clone is deemed medium-sized. The chain carries TRBV6-4 and TRBJ1-3; TRBD1 matches 8 bases. From germline, CDR1 is MRHNA and CDR2 SNTAGT. The CDR3 consists of 17 residues. Germline trimming cut 2 bases from V and 2 bases from J; bases unmatched to any gene: 8. For the CDR3, the DNA is TGTGCCAGCAGTGACCAGACAGGGGAAGGACCTGGAAACACCATATATTTT. As protein: CASSDQTGEGPGNTIYF.

The chain joins TRBV4-2 to TRBJ2-3, with 13 bases that match TRBD2. Germline loops: CDR1 LGHNA, CDR2 YNFKEQ. Germline trimming cut 2 bases from V and 6 bases from J; bases unmatched to any gene: 14. The CDR3 covers 19 residues. CDR3 DNA: TGTGCCAGCAGCCAACCACCCGCAGGACTAGCGGGAGAGGGGGATACGCAGTATTTT. It codes for CASSQPPAGLAGEGDTQYF.

The chain uses TRBV21-1 and TRBJ2-7; the table's D call, TRBD1, was not checked against the DNA. TRBV21-1 is given as a pseudogene. The CDR3 spans 16 residues. CDR3 bases: TGTGCCAGCAGCAAGCCCGGGACATCTTCCTCCTACGAGCAGTACTTC. Its protein is CASSKPGTSSSYEQYF.

As concerns this clone: A much larger clonotype is one base distant, so this may be a read error. The same CDR3 can be traced to other DNA sequences in this sample. This chain uses TRBV7-2 with TRBJ1-5; D not resolved. The V end lost 1 base, the J end lost 2 bases, and 6 bases lay between the germline ends. Germline CDR1 SGHTA, CDR2 FQGNSA. This CDR3 has 14 residues. CDR3 region: CASSLEGGNQPQHF. The DNA of the CDR3 is TGTGCCAGCAGCTTAGAGGGCGGCAATCAGCCCCAGCATTTT. The full variable domain, its missing parts supplied by reference TRBV7-2 and TRBJ1-5, is GAGVSQSPSNKVTEKGKDVELRCDPISGHTALYWYRQSLGQGLEFLIYFQGNSAPDKSGLPSDRFSAERTGGSVSTLTIQRTQQEDSAVYLCASSLEGGNQPQHFGDGTRLSIL.

This clone was observed a single time. This chain joins TRBV6-5 and TRBJ1-1; D is possibly TRBD1 (6 bases). The V and J ends lost 2 bases and 8 bases respectively, with 15 bases between them. Germline lookup yields CDR1 MNHEY and CDR2 SVGAGI. The length of the CDR3 is 14 residues. The chain's CDR3 is CASSYRTGGLEAFF. The CDR3 DNA reads TGTGCCAGCAGTTACAGGACTGGGGGCCTAGAAGCTTTCTTT.

CDR3 loop: CASSYGTKSRYEQYF. The CDR3 DNA reads as TGTGCCAGCAGTTACGGGACTAAAAGTCGCTACGAGCAGTACTTC. The rearrangement joins TRBV6-6 to TRBJ2-5; 7 nucleotides match TRBD2. The DNA end favors TRBJ2-7, so the J call may be wrong. Per germline, CDR1 MNHNY and CDR2 SVGAGI (reference sequence). This CDR3 has 15 amino acids.

There are a few counts of this clone. This sequence joins TRBV7-9 and TRBJ1-5; D uncertain. CDR1 is SEHNR, CDR2 FQNEAQ, per germline (reference sequence). V was cut by 5 bases and J by 4 bases, with 12 bases left in between. The CDR3 is made up of 14 amino acids. CDR3: CASSPDGVNQPQHF. For the CDR3, the DNA is TGTGCCAGCAGCCCAGACGGGGTGAATCAGCCCCAGCATTTT.

This clone was detected only a few times. The chain is built from TRBV19 and TRBJ1-2; D may be TRBD1 (5 bases). CDR3 length: 15 amino acids. Germline V CDR1 and CDR2: LNHDA, SQIVND (reference sequence). V lost 3 bases to trimming and J lost 3 bases, with 14 bases between them. Here the CDR3 reads CASSISQDTHYGYTF. CDR3 nucleotide sequence: TGTGCCAGTAGTATTTCGCAGGACACCCACTATGGCTACACCTTC.

There are a few counts of this clone. The CDR3 bases are TGTGCCAGCACCGGACAGGGTCATGGCTACACCTTC. This gives the protein CASTGQGHGYTF. J is TRBJ1-2 and V is TRBV2; 8 bases agree with TRBD1. The CDR3 loop spans 12 amino acids. Germline loops: CDR1 SNHLY, CDR2 FYNNEI. J lost 6 bases, V lost 7 bases, and 4 bases had no gene match.

This sequence joins TRBV7-9 and TRBJ2-3, with D unclear. V was clipped by 3 bases and J by 1 base, with 8 bases between them. Germline V gene lookup returns CDR1 SEHNR and CDR2 FQNEAQ (reference sequence). The CDR3 loop spans 14 amino acids. The CDR3: CASSFPPRTDTQYF. The CDR3 DNA sequence: TGTGCCAGCAGCTTCCCCCCCCGCACAGATACGCAGTATTTT.

V is TRBV7-3 and J is TRBJ2-3; the D is unclear. The V gene's germline CDR1 is SGHTA and CDR2 FQGTGA. The ends were cut back, 5 bases at V and 2 bases at J, with 8 bases in the middle. This CDR3 comprises 13 residues. The CDR3 DNA follows: TGTGCCAGCAGCCCTAGACCCACAGATACGCAGTATTTT. Translating it yields CASSPRPTDTQYF.

The rearrangement links TRBV5-4 to TRBJ2-7; tentative D call: TRBD1 (6 bases). The V gene lost 4 bases and the J gene lost 9 bases, with 17 bases spanning the gap. CDR3 length equals 13 residues. Germline V gene lookup returns CDR1 SGHNT and CDR2 YYREEE (reference sequence). The CDR3 DNA reads as TGTGCCAGCAGCGGGAAAGTGACAGGCGGGCAGTACTTC. Translation gives CASSGKVTGGQYF.

The chain combines TRBV6-6 with TRBJ2-3; 11 nucleotides line up with TRBD1. CDR3 length: 15 amino acids. J was trimmed by 6 bases and V by 5 bases; bases with no gene match: 7. CDR1 is MNHNY, CDR2 SVGAGI, per germline (reference sequence). CDR3 sequence reads: CASSDGTGGIDTQYF. DNA for the CDR3: TGTGCCAGCAGTGACGGGACAGGGGGTATTGATACGCAGTATTTT.

The chain has TRBV19 and TRBJ2-3; maybe TRBD1 (7 bases). The CDR3 runs to 13 residues. Germline V CDR1 and CDR2: LNHDA, SQIVND (reference sequence). Trimming cost V 6 bases and J 6 bases, with 13 bases left between them. Here the CDR3 reads CASSRGAGDTQYF. In DNA form, the CDR3 reads TGTGCCAGTAGCAGGGGGGCCGGGGATACGCAGTATTTT.

This clone came up a few times. This chain connects TRBV28 to TRBJ2-5; 9 positions agree with TRBD1. The CDR3 length is 16 residues. Germline V gives CDR1 MDHEN, CDR2 SYDVKM. V dropped 6 bases and J dropped 4; count of bases not matched to a gene: 12. In DNA form, the CDR3 reads TGTGCCAGCAGGTCCAGAAGACAGGGGGTGAGAGAGACCCAGTACTTC. Its protein product is CASRSRRQGVRETQYF.

The chain carries TRBV29-1 and TRBJ2-1, with unresolved D. This CDR3 has 12 residues. V was pared by 5 bases and J by 6 bases, with 11 bases between. Germline V gene lookup returns CDR1 SQVTM and CDR2 ANQGSEA. For the CDR3, the DNA is TGCAGCGTTAATAAGGGCCTCAATGAGCAGTTCTTC. Translated: CSVNKGLNEQFF.